Here is one T cell receptor (beta chain) with its context. In the source study's methods: Cell counts per sample came from amplifying reference gene primers. Assay: immunoSEQ multiplex PCR; the TCRdb copy retains only in-frame clones and omits some. D and trimming were read from the DNA, whereas the V and J calls and clone size are those reported in that table. The table shows 55,000 to 80,000 clones, with over 75% occurring only once. CDR3 length: 15 residues. Unmatched junction bases numbered 6, after V lost 2 bases and J lost 3 bases. Germline V gives CDR1 SGHRS, CDR2 YFSETQ. This record comes from a study of blood T cell repertoires in COVID-19. As for the study in general: The origin of the acute and convalescent COVID-19 samples was the United States, Italy and Spain. Sources were T cells, B-cell-depleted T cells, or PBMCs; the material itself was cDNA or gDNA.

The receptor was derived from a man aged 50-60 years with acute or convalescent COVID-19. Sequencing was done on a sample of peripheral blood. The chain uses TRBV5-1 and TRBJ2-7; TRBD1 matches 9 bases. The CDR3 spells CASSFTGTGFYEQYF. The CDR3 region has the DNA TGCGCCAGCAGCTTTACCGGGACAGGGTTCTACGAGCAGTACTTC.